The clone carrying this T cell receptor beta chain was found once. This record comes from a study of T cell changes during pregnancy in multiple sclerosis. Trimming at V came to 5 bases and at J to 4 bases, leaving 7 bases not matched to a gene. Germline CDR1 is SGHTA and CDR2 is FQGNSA. This CDR3 is built from 14 residues. The protocol was immunoSEQ multiplex PCR, while the TCRdb copy is restricted to in-frame clones and leaves out a portion. The sample has 30,000 to 35,000 clones, 90% seen once; the top ten hold roughly 10%. The source material was CD8+ T cells from peripheral blood mononuclear cells, sampled before pregnancy. J is TRBJ1-2 and V is TRBV7-2, with 7 bases fitting TRBD1. This TCR was sampled from a female donor with multiple sclerosis, enrolled in a pregnancy study. CDR3 bases: TGTGCCAGCAGCGGACGGACAGGCCGCTATGGCTACACCTTC. Translated, it gives CASSGRTGRYGYTF.